The 21 T cell receptor beta chains below all came from one sample that was sequenced in a study of cytomegalovirus exposure and HLA in healthy donors. The study ran its PCR with 60 Vbeta and 13 Jbeta primers. The repertoire was sequenced with immunoSEQ multiplex PCR; TCRdb's copy has only in-frame clones and lacks some. Among about 130,000 clones listed, around 82% were seen once. Sequencing was performed on PBMCs. The receptor set was obtained from a man aged 40-55 years in good health and CMV-seronegative.

This chain connects TRBV28 to TRBJ2-5; D is possibly TRBD1 (5 bases). Germline assignment: CDR1 MDHEN and CDR2 SYDVKM. Trimming pared 3 bases from V and 0 bases from J, leaving 17 bases between. The CDR3 consists of 17 residues. The CDR3 DNA is TGTGCCAGCAGTTTTCCCTTGAGACCAGGGAACCAAGAGACCCAGTACTTC. Translating gives CASSFPLRPGNQETQYF.

The chain has TRBV5-1 and TRBJ2-7, with D possibly being TRBD1 (6 bases). This CDR3 has 14 residues. V was shortened by 2 bases and J by 4 bases, with 13 bases between the two germline ends. Germline values: CDR1 SGHRS, CDR2 YFSETQ. The CDR3 DNA sequence: TGCGCCAGCAGCTTCTCAACAGGGCAATACGAGCAGTACTTC. It encodes CASSFSTGQYEQYF.

The rearrangement links TRBV19 to TRBJ1-5; D possibly corresponds to TRBD1 (6 bases). This CDR3 contains 13 residues. Germline loops: CDR1 LNHDA, CDR2 SQIVND (reference sequence). Trimming cost V 10 bases and J 2 bases, with 12 bases left between them. The CDR3 spells CATRHRGNQPQHF. The CDR3 DNA is TGTGCCACTCGACACAGGGGCAATCAGCCCCAGCATTTT. The full variable domain, completed using reference TRBV19 and TRBJ1-5, is DGGITQSPKYLFRKEGQNVTLSCEQNLNHDAMYWYRQDPGQGLRLIYYSQIVNDFQKGDIAEGYSVSREKKESFPLTVTSAQKNPTAFYLCATRHRGNQPQHFGDGTRLSIL.

This chain connects TRBV5-4 to TRBJ1-1; D is uncertain. The germline V gene has CDR1 SGHNT and CDR2 YYREEE (reference sequence). CDR3 length: 16 amino acids. Between the trimmed V and J ends, which lost 0 bases and 5 bases, there was a span of 17 bases. CDR3 DNA sequence: TGTGCCAGCAGCTTGGAGGTTACTAGTGTATCGACTGAAGCTTTCTTT. This translates into CASSLEVTSVSTEAFF.

As concerns this clone: At one boundary the junction diverges from the germline segment, which might be a read error. The rearrangement uses TRBV7-9 and TRBJ1-2; the D gene is possibly TRBD1 (6 bases). The CDR3 covers 17 residues. Germline assignment: CDR1 SEHNR and CDR2 FQNEAQ (reference sequence). The CDR3 region is CSSSLTTGDFTIGGYTF. The CDR3 bases are TGTTCCAGCAGCTTAACGACAGGAGATTTTACTATTGGTGGCTACACCTTC.

The chain uses TRBV5-1 and TRBJ1-6; 7 bases match TRBD1. This CDR3 comprises 14 residues. CDR1 and CDR2 from the germline V gene are SGHRS and YFSETQ. Unmatched junction bases numbered 5, after V lost 4 bases and J lost 7 bases. CDR3 DNA sequence: TGCGCCAGCAGCCCCGGGACAGAGAATTCACCCCTCCACTTT. Its protein product is CASSPGTENSPLHF.

The chain joins TRBV6-5 to TRBJ1-2; D might be TRBD1 (6 bases). Germline V lookup: CDR1 MNHEY, CDR2 SVGAGI. V was shortened by 6 bases and J by 5 bases, with 13 bases between the two germline ends. This CDR3 has 13 residues. CDR3 nucleotides: TGTGCCAGCAGCGACGGACAGCAGTATGGCTACACCTTC. It specifies CASSDGQQYGYTF.

This CDR3 reads CASSPDSRGGYTF. The CDR3 region has the DNA TGTGCCAGCAGCCCGGACAGCCGTGGAGGCTACACCTTC. This chain uses TRBV11-2 with TRBJ1-2; possibly TRBD1 for D (6 bases). The germline gives CDR1 SGHAT, CDR2 FQNNGV. This CDR3 comprises 13 residues. Trimming stripped 5 bases from V and 8 bases from J, with 15 bases between.

The chain employs TRBV28 and TRBJ1-5, with a tentative D call TRBD1 (5 bases). Germline CDR1 is MDHEN and CDR2 is SYDVKM. V dropped 9 bases and J dropped 4 bases, with 16 bases sitting between them. CDR3 size: 14 residues. CDR3 sequence: CASAGTRGNQPQHF. The CDR3, as DNA: TGTGCCAGTGCCGGGACGCGGGGGAATCAGCCCCAGCATTTT.

J is TRBJ2-5 and V is TRBV5-4; TRBD2 agrees at 9 bases. The germline V gene encodes CDR1 SGHNT and CDR2 YYREEE (reference sequence). The CDR3 spans 15 residues. With 0 bases clipped from V and 3 bases from J, the junction kept 3 bases outside the gene matches. CDR3 bases: TGTGCCAGCAGCTTGGTGGCTAGCGGGGAAGAGACCCAGTACTTC. Protein product: CASSLVASGEETQYF.

This clone was counted between two and nine times. The V call is TRBV5-6, the J call TRBJ2-7, with 10 bases identical to TRBD1. Germline V gene lookup returns CDR1 SGHDT and CDR2 YYEEEE. J lost 7 bases, V lost 2 bases, and 6 bases had no gene match. There are 14 residues in the CDR3. Here the CDR3 DNA reads TGTGCCAGCAGCTTCACCGGGACAGGGGTGGAGCAGTACTTC. Encoded protein: CASSFTGTGVEQYF.

This clone is a singleton in its sample. Relative to the germline gene, one junction end is altered; a read error may explain this. The chain carries TRBV7-9 and TRBJ2-2, with a possible D match to TRBD1 (6 bases). The CDR3 runs to 15 residues. In germline, CDR1 is SEHNR, CDR2 FQNEAQ (reference sequence). CDR3 in DNA: TGTTCCAGCAGCTTAGTGGCAGGGGCGGCCGGGGAGCTGTTTTTT. It yields the protein CSSSLVAGAAGELFF.

The chain employs TRBV7-9 and TRBJ1-6; 8 bases are a match to TRBD1. This CDR3 spans 16 amino acids. The V gene end was trimmed by 0 bases and the J gene end by 7 bases; junction bases not matched to a gene: 5. The germline gives CDR1 SEHNR, CDR2 FQNEAQ (reference sequence). The CDR3 loop is CASSLALDRVNSPLHF. In nucleotides, the CDR3 is TGTGCCAGCAGCTTAGCGTTGGACAGGGTGAATTCACCCCTCCACTTT.

DNA for the CDR3: TGTGCCAGCAGCTTCTCGGGACTAGCGCAACTAGCCAAAAACATTCAGTACTTC. Protein product: CASSFSGLAQLAKNIQYF. The gene calls are TRBV7-2 and TRBJ2-4; TRBD2 matches 10 bases. CDR1 is SGHTA, CDR2 FQGNSA, per germline. The trim removed 3 bases at V and 0 bases at J, leaving 8 bases unmatched. The CDR3 spans 18 residues.

The genes are TRBV4-1 and TRBJ1-1; possibly TRBD1 for D (6 bases). CDR1 is MGHRA and CDR2 is YSYEKL in the germline V gene. Between the trimmed V and J ends, which lost 6 bases and 6 bases, there was a span of 11 bases. The CDR3 sequence is 12 residues long. CDR3 sequence reads: CASRPEGAEAFF. The DNA of the CDR3 is TGCGCCAGCAGGCCCGAGGGGGCTGAAGCTTTCTTT.

CDR3 DNA: TGTGCCAGCAGCCCCGGGGGGGGTGAGCAGTTCTTC. Amino acids: CASSPGGGEQFF. The chain combines TRBV11-2 with TRBJ2-1; TRBD2 aligns across 8 bases. Germline assignment: CDR1 SGHAT and CDR2 FQNNGV. The CDR3 has 12 residues. The trim removed 5 bases at V and 9 bases at J, leaving 3 bases unmatched.

The CDR3 bases are TGTGCCAGCAGCTTGGGGACAGGCATATACACCATATATTTT. Protein: CASSLGTGIYTIYF. This chain links TRBV7-2 with TRBJ1-3; 8 bases agree with TRBD1. This CDR3 comprises 14 residues. Germline CDR1 is SGHTA and CDR2 is FQGNSA. V trimming: 3 bases; J trimming: 8 bases; junction bases outside the gene matches: 6.

The chain combines TRBV11-2 with TRBJ2-7, with 7 bases that match TRBD1. Trimming removed 6 bases from V and 3 bases from J; junction bases left unmatched: 5. In germline, CDR1 is SGHAT, CDR2 FQNNGV. The CDR3 is 13 residues long. The CDR3 coding sequence is TGTGCCAGCAGTCTCTGGGACAGCTACGAGCAGTACTTC. Protein: CASSLWDSYEQYF.

This sequence joins TRBV5-1 and TRBJ2-7; the match to TRBD2 covers 8 bases. This CDR3 has 15 amino acids. Germline V CDR1 and CDR2: SGHRS, YFSETQ. J was trimmed by 2 bases and V by 3 bases; bases with no gene match: 7. DNA of the CDR3: TGCGCCAGCAGCTGGACGCTAGCGGGTACCTACGAGCAGTACTTC. The encoded protein is CASSWTLAGTYEQYF. Together with reference TRBV5-1 and TRBJ2-7, the CDR3 gives the full variable domain: KAGVTQTPRYLIKTRGQQVTLSCSPISGHRSVSWYQQTPGQGLQFLFEYFSETQRNKGNFPGRFSGRQFSNSRSEMNVSTLELGDSALYLCASSWTLAGTYEQYFGPGTRLTVT.

This rearrangement joins TRBV7-6 to TRBJ2-2; tentatively, D is TRBD1 (5 bases). V was cut by 2 bases and J by 2 bases, with 9 bases left in between. The CDR3 loop spans 15 amino acids. The germline V gene encodes CDR1 SGHVS and CDR2 FNYEAQ. CDR3 in DNA: TGTGCCAGCAGCTTATATGGACAAAACACCGGGGAGCTGTTTTTT. This sequence encodes CASSLYGQNTGELFF.

The rearrangement joins TRBV4-3 to TRBJ1-1, with 7 positions matching TRBD1. This CDR3 spans 11 amino acids. Germline V gene sequence: CDR1 LGHNA, CDR2 YSLEER. The CDR3 DNA reads as TGCATGGACAGGTTGAACACTGAAGCTTTCTTT. Encoded protein: CMDRLNTEAFF.